This TCR beta chain was profiled in a study of blood T cell repertoires in COVID-19. CDR3 length: 15 amino acids. Per germline, CDR1 LGHDT and CDR2 YNNKEL (reference sequence). The V and J ends lost 0 bases and 8 bases respectively, with 16 bases between them. Study processing details: For nucleated cells, counts were estimated from reference gene primer amplification. Profiled with immunoSEQ multiplex PCR; TCRdb holds only in-frame clones, not every one. The V and J calls and clone size come from that table; D and trimming were worked out from the DNA. The sample consists of some 200,000 clones, approximately 84% of them appearing once.

The sequenced sample consisted of peripheral blood. The rearrangement uses TRBV3-1 (or the pseudogene TRBV3-2) and TRBJ1-2, with D possibly being TRBD1 (6 bases). The clonotype comes from a human donor with acute or convalescent COVID-19. The donor label of this sample is uncertain. The DNA for the CDR3 is TGTGCCAGCAGCCAAGATTATACAGGGAAGAGCGGCTACACCTTC. Its protein is CASSQDYTGKSGYTF.